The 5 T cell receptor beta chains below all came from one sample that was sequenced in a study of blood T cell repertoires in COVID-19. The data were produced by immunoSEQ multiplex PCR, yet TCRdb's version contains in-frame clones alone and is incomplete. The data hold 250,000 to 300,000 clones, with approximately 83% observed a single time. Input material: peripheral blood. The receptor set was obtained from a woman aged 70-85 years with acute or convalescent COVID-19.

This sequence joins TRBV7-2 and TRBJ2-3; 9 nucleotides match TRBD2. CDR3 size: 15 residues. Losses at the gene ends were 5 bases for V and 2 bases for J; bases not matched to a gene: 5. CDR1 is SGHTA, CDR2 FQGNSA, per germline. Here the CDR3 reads CASSVLAGPTDTQYF. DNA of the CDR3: TGTGCCAGCAGCGTCCTAGCGGGGCCCACAGATACGCAGTATTTT.

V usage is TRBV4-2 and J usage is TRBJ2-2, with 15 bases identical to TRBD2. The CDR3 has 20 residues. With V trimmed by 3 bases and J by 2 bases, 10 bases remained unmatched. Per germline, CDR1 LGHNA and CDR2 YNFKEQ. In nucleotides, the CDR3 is TGTGCCAGCAGCCACCCGGGACTAGCGGGGGGTCTGAGTAACACCGGGGAGCTGTTTTTT. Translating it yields CASSHPGLAGGLSNTGELFF.

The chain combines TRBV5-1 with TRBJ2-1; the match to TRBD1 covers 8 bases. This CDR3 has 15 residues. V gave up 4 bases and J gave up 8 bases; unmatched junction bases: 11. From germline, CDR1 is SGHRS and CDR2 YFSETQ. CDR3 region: CASSLGTGTGYEQFF. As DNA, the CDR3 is TGCGCCAGCAGCCTGGGGACAGGTACGGGCTATGAGCAGTTCTTC.

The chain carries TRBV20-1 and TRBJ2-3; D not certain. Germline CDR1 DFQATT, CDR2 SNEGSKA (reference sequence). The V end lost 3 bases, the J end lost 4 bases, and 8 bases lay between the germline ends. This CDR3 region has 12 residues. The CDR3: CSASSGPDTQYF. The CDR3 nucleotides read TGCAGTGCTAGTAGTGGGCCAGATACGCAGTATTTT.

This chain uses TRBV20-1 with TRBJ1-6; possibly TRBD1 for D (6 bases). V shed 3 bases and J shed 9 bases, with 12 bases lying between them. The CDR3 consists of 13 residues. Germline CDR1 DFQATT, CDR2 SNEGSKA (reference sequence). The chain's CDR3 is CSASVRGGSPLHF. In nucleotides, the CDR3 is TGCAGTGCTAGTGTCAGGGGTGGTTCACCCCTCCACTTT.